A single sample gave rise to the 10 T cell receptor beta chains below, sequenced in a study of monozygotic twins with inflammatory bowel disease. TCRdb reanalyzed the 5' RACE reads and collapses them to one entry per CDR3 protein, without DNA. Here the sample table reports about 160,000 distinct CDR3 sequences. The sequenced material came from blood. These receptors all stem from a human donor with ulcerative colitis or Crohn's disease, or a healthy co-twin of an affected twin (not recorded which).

The CDR3 region is CASSFSENTEAFF. The chain recombines TRBV7-9 with TRBJ1-1. CDR1 SEHNR and CDR2 FQNEAQ come from the germline V gene (reference sequence). This CDR3 contains 13 residues.

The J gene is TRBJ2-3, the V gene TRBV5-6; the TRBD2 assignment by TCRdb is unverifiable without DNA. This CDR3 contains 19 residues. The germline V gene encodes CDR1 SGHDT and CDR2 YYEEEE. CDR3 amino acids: CASSLRQAGGPMSSDTQYF.

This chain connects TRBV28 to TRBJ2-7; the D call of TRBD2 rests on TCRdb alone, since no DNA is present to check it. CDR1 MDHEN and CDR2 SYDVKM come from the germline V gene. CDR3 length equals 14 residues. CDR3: CASNPAGGRNEQYF.

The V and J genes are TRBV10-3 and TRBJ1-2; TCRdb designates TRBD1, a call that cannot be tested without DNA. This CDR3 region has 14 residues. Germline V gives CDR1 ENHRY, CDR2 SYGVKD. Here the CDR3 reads CAISDIQGPGGYTF.

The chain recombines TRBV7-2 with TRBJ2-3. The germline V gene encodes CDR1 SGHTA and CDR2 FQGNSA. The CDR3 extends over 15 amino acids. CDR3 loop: CASSLAPPSTDTQYF.

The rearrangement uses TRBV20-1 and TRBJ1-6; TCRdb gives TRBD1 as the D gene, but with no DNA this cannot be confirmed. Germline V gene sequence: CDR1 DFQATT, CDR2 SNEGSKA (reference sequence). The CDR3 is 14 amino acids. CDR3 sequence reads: CSARARERNSPLHF.

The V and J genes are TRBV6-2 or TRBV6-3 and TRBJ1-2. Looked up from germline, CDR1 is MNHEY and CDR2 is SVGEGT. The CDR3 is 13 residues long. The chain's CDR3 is CASSSQAFGGYTF.

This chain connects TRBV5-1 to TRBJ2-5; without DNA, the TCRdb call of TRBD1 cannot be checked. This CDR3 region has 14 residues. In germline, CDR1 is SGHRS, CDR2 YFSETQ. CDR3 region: CASRSGQDQETQYF.

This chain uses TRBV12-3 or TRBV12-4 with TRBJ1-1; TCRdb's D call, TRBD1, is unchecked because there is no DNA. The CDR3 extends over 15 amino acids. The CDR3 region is CASSPPDGGATEAFF.

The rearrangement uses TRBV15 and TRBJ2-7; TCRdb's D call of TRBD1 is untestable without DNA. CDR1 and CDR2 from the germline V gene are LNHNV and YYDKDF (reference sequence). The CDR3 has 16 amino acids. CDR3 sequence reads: CATSRGVGQSSYEQYF.